Each of the 15 T cell receptor beta chains below was sequenced from the same sample in a study of blood T cell repertoires in COVID-19. Clones were read by immunoSEQ multiplex PCR, and TCRdb kept only the in-frame ones, dropping some. This sample carries around 250,000 clones, 80% to 90% of them seen once, and the ten largest clones take roughly 3.7%. Sequencing was performed on PBMCs or T cells enriched from blood (not recorded which). These receptors all come from a woman in her thirties who had recovered from COVID-19.

This chain uses TRBV28 with TRBJ1-5, with D uncertain. The CDR3 runs 16 residues. V lost 1 base, J lost 7 bases, and 17 bases lay in between. CDR1 MDHEN and CDR2 SYDVKM come from the germline V gene. The CDR3 DNA reads as TGTGCCAGCAGTTTATCTCGATGGCAGTCCTCGCAGCCCCAGCATTTT. Its translation is CASSLSRWQSSQPQHF. The full variable domain, rest sourced from reference TRBV28 and TRBJ1-5, is DVKVTQSSRYLVKRTGEKVFLECVQDMDHENMFWYRQDPGLGLRLIYFSYDVKMKEKGDIPEGYSVSREKKERFSLILESASTNQTSMYLCASSLSRWQSSQPQHFGDGTRLSIL.

The CDR3 DNA is TGTGCCAGCAGCCCCACCCGGGGCGGGAGGAGCGAGACCCAGTACTTC. Protein: CASSPTRGGRSETQYF. This chain links TRBV9 with TRBJ2-5; 8 positions match TRBD2. V was clipped by 4 bases and J by 5 bases; unmatched bases: 13. CDR1 and CDR2 (germline): SGDLS, YYNGEE. CDR3 length: 16 amino acids.

CDR3 protein: CASLRTGVNTGELFF. DNA for the CDR3: TGTGCCAGCCTCCGGACAGGGGTTAACACCGGGGAGCTGTTTTTT. The chain links TRBV19 to TRBJ2-2, with 9 positions matching TRBD1. V was pared by 9 bases and J by 2 bases, with 7 bases of the junction left unmatched. CDR1 and CDR2 (germline): LNHDA, SQIVND (reference sequence). The CDR3 length is 15 residues. The full variable domain, in which reference TRBV19 and TRBJ2-2 provide the parts outside the CDR3, is DGGITQSPKYLFRKEGQNVTLSCEQNLNHDAMYWYRQDPGQGLRLIYYSQIVNDFQKGDIAEGYSVSREKKESFPLTVTSAQKNPTAFYLCASLRTGVNTGELFFGEGSRLTVL.

The V gene is TRBV15, the J gene TRBJ2-5; a weak D match, TRBD1 (6 bases). Germline V gives CDR1 LNHNV, CDR2 YYDKDF (reference sequence). With 2 bases removed from V and 1 base from J, the gap between germline ends came to 11 bases. This CDR3 spans 15 amino acids. The CDR3 reads CATSRSRTVQETQYF. In nucleotides, the CDR3 is TGTGCCACCAGCAGATCTAGGACAGTCCAAGAGACCCAGTACTTC.

The chain uses TRBV7-9 and TRBJ2-7; TRBD1 agrees at 9 bases. V gave up 4 bases and J gave up 3 bases; unmatched junction bases: 4. Germline V gene data show CDR1 as SEHNR and CDR2 as FQNEAQ (reference sequence). The CDR3 length is 14 residues. The DNA for the CDR3 is TGTGCCAGCAGCTCCGGGACAGGGAACTACGAGCAGTACTTC. Protein: CASSSGTGNYEQYF. Drawing the rest from reference TRBV7-9 and TRBJ2-7, the complete variable domain is DTGVSQNPRHKITKRGQNVTFRCDPISEHNRLYWYRQTLGQGPEFLTYFQNEAQLEKSRLLSDRFSAERPKGSFSTLEIQRTEQGDSAMYLCASSSGTGNYEQYFGPGTRLTVT.

V is TRBV18 and J is TRBJ2-7; 7 nucleotides match TRBD1. There are 17 residues in the CDR3. Unmatched junction bases numbered 8, after V lost 0 bases and J lost 0 bases. From germline, CDR1 is KGHSH and CDR2 LQKENI. Here the CDR3 DNA reads TGTGCCAGCTCACCACCGGGTGCACAGGGGAGCTCCTACGAGCAGTACTTC. Encoded protein: CASSPPGAQGSSYEQYF.

V is TRBV18 and J is TRBJ1-5; D may be TRBD1 (6 bases). Germline CDR1 and CDR2: KGHSH and LQKENI. Deletions cut 6 bases from V and 0 bases from J, with 15 bases between. The CDR3 spans 16 residues. The CDR3 sequence: CASSDSRAYSNQPQHF. The CDR3 nucleotides read TGTGCCAGCTCGGACAGCCGGGCCTATAGCAATCAGCCCCAGCATTTT.

The gene calls are TRBV29-1 and TRBJ2-7; TRBD2 matches at 13 bases. CDR1 SQVTM and CDR2 ANQGSEA come from the germline V gene. The V segment lost 4 bases and the J segment 3 bases; nucleotides outside the gene matches: 3. The CDR3 contains 14 residues. Written as DNA, the CDR3 is TGCAGCGTTGGGGGGACTAGCGGGAACTACGAGCAGTACTTC. It translates to CSVGGTSGNYEQYF.

The V call is TRBV9, the J call TRBJ2-7; the match to TRBD2 covers 7 bases. This CDR3 has 16 amino acids. Germline CDR1 reads SGDLS; CDR2 reads YYNGEE. J lost 0 bases, V lost 0 bases, and 6 bases had no gene match. The CDR3 region has the DNA TGTGCCAGCAGCGTAGGGGGGGGTCAAACCTCCTACGAGCAGTACTTC. Translated, it gives CASSVGGGQTSYEQYF. The variable domain in full, with the rest retrieved from reference TRBV9 and TRBJ2-7, is DSGVTQTPKHLITATGQRVTLRCSPRSGDLSVYWYQQSLDQGLQFLIQYYNGEERAKGNILERFSAQQFPDLHSELNLSSLELGDSALYFCASSVGGGQTSYEQYFGPGTRLTVT.

This chain uses TRBV3-1 (or the pseudogene TRBV3-2) with TRBJ2-1; TRBD2 matches 10 bases. The J segment lost 8 bases and the V segment lost 0 bases, leaving 10 bases of the junction unmatched. Germline V CDR1 and CDR2: LGHDT, YNNKEL (reference sequence). The length of the CDR3 is 17 residues. The CDR3 region has the DNA TGTGCCAGCAGCCAAGAGTTTGCTAGCGGGAGTTCAGATGAGCAGTTCTTC. Its translation: CASSQEFASGSSDEQFF.

The chain uses TRBV30 and TRBJ1-2, with D maybe TRBD1 (6 bases). V gave up 5 bases and J gave up 4 bases, with 17 bases separating them. The CDR3 extends over 14 amino acids. Germline V CDR1 and CDR2: GTSNPN, SVGIG (reference sequence). CDR3 in amino acids: CAWGQGTVFYGYTF. As DNA, the CDR3 is TGTGCCTGGGGCCAGGGGACGGTTTTCTATGGCTACACCTTC.

The chain recombines TRBV5-1 with TRBJ1-1; no firm D call. Trimming cost V 0 bases and J 0 bases, with 15 bases left between them. The germline V gene encodes CDR1 SGHRS and CDR2 YFSETQ. The CDR3 has 17 residues. The CDR3 spells CASSLGLSAFMNTEAFF. CDR3 in DNA: TGCGCCAGCAGCTTGGGACTTTCTGCGTTCATGAACACTGAAGCTTTCTTT. The whole variable domain, filled in from reference TRBV5-1 and TRBJ1-1, reads KAGVTQTPRYLIKTRGQQVTLSCSPISGHRSVSWYQQTPGQGLQFLFEYFSETQRNKGNFPGRFSGRQFSNSRSEMNVSTLELGDSALYLCASSLGLSAFMNTEAFFGQGTRLTVV.

This CDR3 is CASHPLSSGRAVNTQYF. CDR3 DNA sequence: TGCGCCAGTCACCCTCTCTCTAGCGGGAGGGCCGTGAATACGCAGTATTTT. The chain combines TRBV5-1 with TRBJ2-3; 12 bases are a match to TRBD2. CDR3 length: 17 residues. Germline CDR1 and CDR2: SGHRS and YFSETQ. The trim removed 8 bases at V and 7 bases at J, leaving 17 bases unmatched.

The table lists this clone with a count of one. The chain links TRBV28 to TRBJ2-2; weak D call: TRBD2 (5 bases). From germline, CDR1 is MDHEN and CDR2 SYDVKM. The V gene lost 3 bases and the J gene lost 3 bases, with 11 bases spanning the gap. The CDR3 loop spans 15 amino acids. CDR3 protein: CASSFQDYYTGELFF. The CDR3 DNA is TGTGCCAGCAGTTTTCAAGACTACTACACCGGGGAGCTGTTTTTT.

V is TRBV28 and J is TRBJ1-3, with TRBD1 as a possible D gene (6 bases). V was trimmed by 2 bases and J by 4 bases, leaving 12 bases between them. CDR3 length equals 15 residues. CDR1 is MDHEN, CDR2 SYDVKM, per germline. The CDR3: CASSLGGNPGNTIYF. The CDR3 nucleotides are TGTGCCAGCAGTTTAGGGGGCAACCCAGGAAACACCATATATTTT. Full variable domain (outside the CDR3, taken from reference TRBV28 and TRBJ1-3): DVKVTQSSRYLVKRTGEKVFLECVQDMDHENMFWYRQDPGLGLRLIYFSYDVKMKEKGDIPEGYSVSREKKERFSLILESASTNQTSMYLCASSLGGNPGNTIYFGEGSWLTVV.